These 14 T cell receptor beta chains share one sample of origin, sequenced in a study of CD8+CD57+ T cells in acquired aplastic anemia (dated by TCRdb to 2016 to 2019). TCRdb lists the instrument as Illumina HiSeq 2000. Genomic DNA served as template for TCR beta VDJ combination and CDR3 sequence profiling. The public reads were run again by TCRdb, first through fastp at Q25 and then through MiXCR, and only productive beta chains were kept. Under each unique CDR3 protein, matching rows form one entry showing the most common genes and DNA. The sample contains some 150,000 distinct CDR3 sequences, 65% to 75% of them found a single time. Approximately 50% of the sample is held by the ten biggest clonotypes. Flow cytometry had shown CD8+CD57+ cell expansion in the patients selected for sequencing. Sequenced sample: sorted CD4+, CD8+, or CD8+CD57+ T cells (not recorded which) from PBMCs. These receptors were taken from a human donor with aplastic anemia.

CDR3 loop: CATSRDPVSDTQYF. CDR3 DNA: TGTGCCACCAGCAGAGACCCAGTTTCAGATACGCAGTATTTT. The V and J genes are TRBV15 and TRBJ2-3; D not resolved. V was trimmed by 0 bases and J by 4 bases, leaving 8 bases between them. Germline V gives CDR1 LNHNV, CDR2 YYDKDF (reference sequence). CDR3 length equals 14 residues.

As to this clonotype: Without the conserved terminal phenylalanine or tryptophan, this CDR3 likely stems from a read error. The J gene is TRBJ2-2, the V gene TRBV7-9; 9 positions agree with TRBD2. Germline values: CDR1 SEHNR, CDR2 FQNEAQ (reference sequence). V shed 1 base and J 0 bases; nucleotides not matched to a gene: 3. The CDR3 length is 17 residues. The chain's CDR3 is CASSLGGGAANTGELFL. CDR3 bases: TGTGCCAGCAGCTTAGGCGGGGGGGCAGCGAACACCGGGGAGCTGTTTCTT.

V is TRBV2 and J is TRBJ2-1; 7 positions match TRBD2. The junction had 9 bases not matched to a gene; V was cut back by 11 bases and J by 8 bases. CDR3 length: 12 amino acids. CDR1 and CDR2 (germline): SNHLY, FYNNEI. CDR3 loop: CAGSRESYEQFF. The CDR3 bases are TGTGCCGGCTCGCGGGAGAGCTATGAGCAGTTCTTC.

V usage is TRBV19 and J usage is TRBJ2-5; perhaps TRBD1 as D (5 bases). Germline CDR1 reads LNHDA; CDR2 reads SQIVND (reference sequence). V was shortened by 1 base and J by 5 bases, with 11 bases between the two germline ends. The CDR3 runs to 14 residues. The CDR3 spells CASSIGQGAETQYF. The CDR3 bases are TGTGCCAGTAGTATAGGGCAAGGGGCGGAGACCCAGTACTTC.

The chain recombines TRBV19 with TRBJ1-6, with D unresolved. The germline V gene encodes CDR1 LNHDA and CDR2 SQIVND (reference sequence). The CDR3 length is 16 residues. Trimming stripped 5 bases from V and 3 bases from J, with 14 bases between. The CDR3 bases are TGTGCCAGTAGTCAAACCCCGGATCACTATAATTCACCCCTCCACTTT. Translating it yields CASSQTPDHYNSPLHF.

This CDR3 reads CASSLTGASNTEAFF. The CDR3 DNA reads as TGTGCCAGCAGCTTAACGGGCGCTTCTAACACTGAAGCTTTCTTT. The chain employs TRBV7-3 and TRBJ1-1, with D unresolved. CDR1 is SGHTA, CDR2 FQGTGA, per germline. The CDR3 has 15 residues. The ends were cut back, 0 bases at V and 2 bases at J, with 10 bases in the middle.

This clonotype was found a few times. The CDR3 loop is CASSLAGQHSYEQYF. The DNA of the CDR3 is TGTGCCAGCAGCTTAGCTGGGCAGCACTCCTACGAGCAGTACTTC. The rearrangement links TRBV7-9 to TRBJ2-7; D call uncertain. CDR1 and CDR2 from the germline V gene are SEHNR and FQNEAQ (reference sequence). Trimming took off 0 bases at V and 0 bases at J, with 9 bases between the two ends. The CDR3 is 15 residues long.

The chain links TRBV5-6 to TRBJ2-5, with D uncertain. The CDR3 contains 13 residues. V was clipped by 1 base and J by 4 bases, with 8 bases between them. Germline CDR1 SGHDT, CDR2 YYEEEE. In DNA, the CDR3 is TGTGCCAGCAGCTTGCGCCCATCAGAGACCCAGTACTTC. This encodes CASSLRPSETQYF.

The gene calls are TRBV10-2 and TRBJ1-4, with a possible D match to TRBD1 (6 bases). V was shortened by 7 bases and J by 0 bases, with 15 bases between the two germline ends. Per germline, CDR1 WSHSY and CDR2 SAAADI. The CDR3 consists of 16 residues. The CDR3 protein is CASTGAVVATNEKLFF. CDR3 DNA sequence: TGCGCCAGCACAGGGGCAGTAGTTGCAACTAATGAAAAACTGTTTTTT.

The J gene is TRBJ2-3, the V gene TRBV12-3 or TRBV12-4, with 10 bases that match TRBD1. J gave up 3 bases and V 6 bases, and 6 bases lay outside the gene matches. This CDR3 comprises 15 residues. The CDR3 is CASSVGTGVTDTQYF. The CDR3 nucleotides read TGTGCCAGCAGCGTCGGGACAGGGGTGACAGATACGCAGTATTTT.

The chain carries TRBV20-1 and TRBJ1-1, with D perhaps TRBD1 (5 bases). Germline V gene data show CDR1 as DFQATT and CDR2 as SNEGSKA (reference sequence). The CDR3 loop spans 13 amino acids. The V end lost 0 bases, the J end lost 4 bases, and 9 bases lay between the germline ends. CDR3 sequence: CSAREQQGTEAFF. DNA of the CDR3: TGCAGTGCTAGAGAACAGCAGGGCACTGAAGCTTTCTTT.

This chain links TRBV3-1 with TRBJ2-5; 8 nucleotides line up with TRBD1. Germline CDR1 and CDR2: LGHDT and YNNKEL (reference sequence). The CDR3 covers 14 residues. Unmatched junction bases numbered 5, after V lost 4 bases and J lost 4 bases. CDR3 protein: CASSPDRESETQYF. In DNA form, the CDR3 reads TGTGCCAGCAGCCCGGACAGGGAGTCAGAGACCCAGTACTTC.

V is TRBV7-2 and J is TRBJ1-6, with 8 bases that match TRBD1. The junction had 7 bases not matched to a gene; V was cut back by 5 bases and J by 7 bases. Germline CDR1 and CDR2: SGHTA and FQGNSA. This CDR3 contains 15 residues. The CDR3 region has the DNA TGTGCCAGCAGCCCAACAGGGGGGGAAAATTCACCCCTCCACTTT. Its translation: CASSPTGGENSPLHF.

This clonotype was counted a few times. J is TRBJ2-3 and V is TRBV5-1; D perhaps matches TRBD1 (6 bases). The CDR3 has 14 amino acids. Germline-derived CDR1 and CDR2 are SGHRS and YFSETQ. The V end was cut by 0 bases, the J end by 8 bases, with 13 bases between. The CDR3 nucleotides are TGCGCCAGCAGCTTGGAAACAGGGCTGGGTACGCAGTATTTT. Translated, it gives CASSLETGLGTQYF.